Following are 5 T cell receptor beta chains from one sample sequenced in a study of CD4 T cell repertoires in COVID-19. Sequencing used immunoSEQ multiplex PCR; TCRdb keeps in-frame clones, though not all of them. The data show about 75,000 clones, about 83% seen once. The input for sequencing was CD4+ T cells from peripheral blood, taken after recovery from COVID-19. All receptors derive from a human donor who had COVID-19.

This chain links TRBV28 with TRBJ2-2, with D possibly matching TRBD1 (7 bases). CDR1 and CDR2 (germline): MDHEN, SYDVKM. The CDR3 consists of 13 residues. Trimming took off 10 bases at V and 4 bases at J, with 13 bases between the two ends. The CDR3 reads CATPGGGTGELFF. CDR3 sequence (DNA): TGTGCCACCCCAGGGGGAGGCACCGGGGAGCTGTTTTTT.

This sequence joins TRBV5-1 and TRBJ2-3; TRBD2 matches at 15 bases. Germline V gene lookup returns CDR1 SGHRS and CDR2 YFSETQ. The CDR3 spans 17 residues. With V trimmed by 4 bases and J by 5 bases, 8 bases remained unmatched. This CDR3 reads CASSPRTSGGAGDTQYF. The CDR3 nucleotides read TGCGCCAGCAGCCCCCGGACTAGCGGGGGGGCCGGAGATACGCAGTATTTT.

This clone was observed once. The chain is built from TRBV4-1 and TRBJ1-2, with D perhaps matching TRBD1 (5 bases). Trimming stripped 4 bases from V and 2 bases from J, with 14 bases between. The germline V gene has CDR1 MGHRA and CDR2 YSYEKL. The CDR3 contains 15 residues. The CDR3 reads CASSPSKDKNYGYTF. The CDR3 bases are TGCGCCAGCAGCCCTTCCAAGGACAAGAACTATGGCTACACCTTC.

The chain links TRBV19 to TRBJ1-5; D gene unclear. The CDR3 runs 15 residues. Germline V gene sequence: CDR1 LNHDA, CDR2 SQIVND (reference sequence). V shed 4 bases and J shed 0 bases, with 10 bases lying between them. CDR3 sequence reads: CASSTTRNSNQPQHF. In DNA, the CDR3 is TGTGCCAGTAGTACTACACGAAATAGCAATCAGCCCCAGCATTTT.

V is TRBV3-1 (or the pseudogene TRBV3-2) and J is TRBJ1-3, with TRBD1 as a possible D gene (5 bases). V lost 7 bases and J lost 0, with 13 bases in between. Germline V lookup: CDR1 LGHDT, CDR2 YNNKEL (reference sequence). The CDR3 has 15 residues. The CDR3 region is CASTHMGPSGNTIYF. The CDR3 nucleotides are TGTGCCAGCACCCATATGGGGCCCTCTGGAAACACCATATATTTT.